These 21 T cell receptor beta chains came from one sample sequenced in a study of patients and donors after allogeneic stem cell transplantation. TCRdb processed the RT-PCR reads anew with MiXCR; each CDR3 protein has one entry. The sample shows about 410,000 distinct CDR3 sequences, 16% of them seen only once. What was sequenced was blood, either unsorted or a sorted T cell fraction (not recorded which). These receptor sequences come from a human donor who was either an allogeneic HSCT recipient or a stem cell or donor lymphocyte infusion donor (not recorded which). It is not recorded whose cells these are; they may come from a transplant donor.

This clonotype turned up a few times. V gene TRBV19 combines with J gene TRBJ1-5; D is ambiguous. The CDR3 has 13 residues. CDR1 is LNHDA, CDR2 SQIVND, per germline (reference sequence). V dropped 3 bases and J dropped 3 bases, with 6 bases sitting between them. DNA for the CDR3: TGTGCCAGTAGTATGAGGGACAATCAGCCCCAGCATTTT. Its protein product is CASSMRDNQPQHF.

The chain joins TRBV5-1 to TRBJ2-7; TRBD1 agrees at 9 bases. Germline trimming cut 4 bases from V and 7 bases from J; bases unmatched to any gene: 15. This CDR3 spans 16 amino acids. Germline V CDR1 and CDR2: SGHRS, YFSETQ. CDR3: CASSPSGTGKGGEQYF. CDR3 DNA sequence: TGCGCCAGCAGCCCGTCCGGGACAGGGAAAGGAGGGGAGCAGTACTTC.

The chain joins TRBV2 to TRBJ2-7; no reliable D call. This CDR3 has 12 residues. Per the germline V gene, CDR1 is SNHLY and CDR2 is FYNNEI. V lost 10 bases, J lost 1 base, and 11 bases lay in between. CDR3 loop: CANSGPSYEQYF. The CDR3 nucleotides are TGTGCCAACTCCGGGCCTTCCTACGAGCAGTACTTC.

This chain joins TRBV5-1 and TRBJ2-6, with TRBD2 matching over 7 bases. Trimming took 5 bases from V and 2 from J; bases not matched to a gene: 10. CDR3 length: 17 residues. The germline CDR1 and CDR2 sequences are SGHRS and YFSETQ. CDR3 residues: CASRSRDYQAGANVLTF. The DNA of the CDR3 is TGCGCCAGCAGGTCCCGGGACTACCAGGCTGGGGCCAACGTCCTGACTTTC.

This clonotype was seen more than once but under ten times. V gene TRBV6-1 combines with J gene TRBJ1-6; no clear D. Germline assignment: CDR1 MNHNS and CDR2 SASEGT. Trimming removed 3 bases at V and 9 bases at J, with 9 bases between. This CDR3 comprises 13 residues. As DNA, the CDR3 is TGTGCCAGCAGTGAGCAGGTCGGTTCACCCCTCCACTTT. Translating gives CASSEQVGSPLHF.

This clonotype appeared a single time. J is TRBJ1-2 and V is TRBV6-5; no reliable D call. The CDR3 sequence is 11 residues long. The germline V gene has CDR1 MNHEY and CDR2 SVGAGI. The V and J ends lost 6 bases and 5 bases respectively, with 7 bases between them. The CDR3 loop reads CASRMGYGYTF. The CDR3 region has the DNA TGTGCCAGCAGGATGGGGTATGGCTACACCTTC.

As for this clonotype: This could be a read error, since a much larger clone is one nucleotide away. The rearrangement uses TRBV20-1 and TRBJ1-5; D not resolved. This CDR3 has 12 residues. The germline CDR1 and CDR2 sequences are DFQATT and SNEGSKA (reference sequence). The germline V and J ends were trimmed by 3 bases and 0 bases, with 3 bases remaining between them. Here the CDR3 reads CSASASNQPQHF. The CDR3 DNA is TGCAGTGCTAGTGCTAGCAATCAGCCCCAGCATTTT.

This clonotype was counted ten times or more. The V gene is TRBV2, the J gene TRBJ2-2; no reliable D call. V was clipped by 6 bases and J by 4 bases, with 6 bases between them. The germline gives CDR1 SNHLY, CDR2 FYNNEI. The CDR3 is 12 residues long. The DNA of the CDR3 is TGTGCCAGCAGCAGGTCCACCGGGGAGCTGTTTTTT. This gives the protein CASSRSTGELFF.

The sample holds many counts of this clonotype. The CDR3 bases are TGTGCCACCACCCAGCGTGGGGACAATGAGCAGTTCTTC. Translation: CATTQRGDNEQFF. J is TRBJ2-1 and V is TRBV10-3; D not resolved. This CDR3 spans 13 amino acids. Germline V gene lookup returns CDR1 ENHRY and CDR2 SYGVKD. With 10 bases removed from V and 5 bases from J, the gap between germline ends came to 15 bases.

This clonotype was recorded at least ten times. In DNA form, the CDR3 reads TGTGCCAGCAGCTTTCGGAGGTGGGCAGGGATGGTGAACACCGGGGAGCTGTTTTTT. As protein: CASSFRRWAGMVNTGELFF. V and J are TRBV11-2 and TRBJ2-2; the D gene could be TRBD1 or TRBD2 (5 bases each). Trimming stripped 3 bases from V and 1 base from J, with 21 bases between. Germline V lookup: CDR1 SGHAT, CDR2 FQNNGV. The CDR3 length is 19 residues.

This clonotype was recorded many times. The chain links TRBV12-3 or TRBV12-4 to TRBJ2-5; no reliable D call. V lost 3 bases to trimming and J lost 9 bases, with 17 bases between them. The CDR3 sequence is 14 residues long. This chain's CDR3 is CASSLYGSEVAQYF. DNA of the CDR3: TGTGCCAGCAGTTTGTACGGCTCCGAGGTGGCCCAGTACTTC.

The chain carries TRBV9 and TRBJ2-7, with a weak D call TRBD1 (6 bases). V dropped 4 bases and J dropped 4 bases, with 12 bases sitting between them. The germline V gene has CDR1 SGDLS and CDR2 YYNGEE. CDR3 length: 13 residues. The CDR3 is CASSRGHAYEQYF. The CDR3 bases are TGTGCCAGCAGCAGGGGACACGCTTACGAGCAGTACTTC.

The rearrangement links TRBV6-2 or TRBV6-3 to TRBJ1-2; unclear D gene. Trimming removed 1 base at V and 6 bases at J, with 9 bases between. The CDR3 length is 13 residues. Germline V lookup: CDR1 MNHEY, CDR2 SVGEGT. As DNA, the CDR3 is TGTGCCAGCAGTTACTGGGGAGAAAATGGCTACACCTTC. Translating gives CASSYWGENGYTF.

This clonotype was seen only a few times. V usage is TRBV9 and J usage is TRBJ2-7; D remains ambiguous. The CDR3 runs 14 residues. Per the germline V gene, CDR1 is SGDLS and CDR2 is YYNGEE. The germline V and J ends were trimmed by 4 bases and 2 bases, with 13 bases remaining between them. The CDR3 DNA reads as TGTGCCAGCAGCATTCGAGAGACACCCTACGAGCAGTACTTC. It translates to CASSIRETPYEQYF.

This clonotype was seen only a few times. The chain recombines TRBV20-1 with TRBJ1-5, with 7 bases identical to TRBD1. Germline V lookup: CDR1 DFQATT, CDR2 SNEGSKA (reference sequence). The V gene end was trimmed by 6 bases and the J gene end by 4 bases; junction bases not matched to a gene: 6. CDR3 length: 13 amino acids. The CDR3 region has the DNA TGCAGTGCCCGACAGGGTCTTAATCAGCCCCAGCATTTT. It codes for CSARQGLNQPQHF.

In its sample, this clonotype was seen many times. The J gene is TRBJ2-5, the V gene TRBV29-1; 7 positions match TRBD1. Germline V gene sequence: CDR1 SQVTM, CDR2 ANQGSEA. This CDR3 comprises 13 residues. V was clipped by 6 bases and J by 6 bases; unmatched bases: 10. The CDR3 loop is CSVDNNRGQTQYF. DNA for the CDR3: TGCAGCGTCGACAATAACAGGGGTCAGACCCAGTACTTC.

This clonotype has a count of ten or more. The CDR3 sequence: CASSVNSVPNVLTF. For the CDR3, the DNA is TGTGCCAGCAGCGTAAATTCCGTTCCCAACGTCCTGACTTTC. This chain connects TRBV9 to TRBJ2-6, with D uncertain. This CDR3 contains 14 residues. V gave up 1 base and J gave up 8 bases, with 10 bases separating them. The germline V gene has CDR1 SGDLS and CDR2 YYNGEE.

The DNA of the CDR3 is TGTGCCAGCTCACCCGAGACAGGGGGCTATGGCTACACCTTC. Amino acids: CASSPETGGYGYTF. The chain joins TRBV18 to TRBJ1-2, with 9 nucleotides matching TRBD1. The length of the CDR3 is 14 residues. Germline V CDR1 and CDR2: KGHSH, LQKENI. V lost 3 bases to trimming and J lost 4 bases; unmatched junction nucleotides: 3.

This clonotype was observed a few times. V gene TRBV7-6 combines with J gene TRBJ1-1, with D hard to call. V lost 3 bases to trimming and J lost 1 base, with 12 bases between them. This CDR3 is 15 amino acids long. Germline CDR1 SGHVS, CDR2 FNYEAQ. This CDR3 is CASSLGGAKNTEAFF. The DNA of the CDR3 is TGTGCCAGCAGCTTGGGAGGCGCAAAGAACACTGAAGCTTTCTTT. The whole variable domain, filled in from reference TRBV7-6 and TRBJ1-1, reads GAGVSQSPRYKVTKRGQDVALRCDPISGHVSLYWYRQALGQGPEFLTYFNYEAQQDKSGLPNDRFSAERPEGSISTLTIQRTEQRDSAMYRCASSLGGAKNTEAFFGQGTRLTVV.

The chain joins TRBV25-1 to TRBJ2-6; the D is unclear. From germline, CDR1 is MGHDK and CDR2 SYGVNS. The CDR3 is 16 amino acids. V was shortened by 5 bases and J by 0 bases, with 11 bases between the two germline ends. CDR3 region: CASSPSRSSGANVLTF. CDR3 coding DNA: TGTGCCAGCAGTCCAAGCAGGAGCTCTGGGGCCAACGTCCTGACTTTC. The full variable domain, its missing parts supplied by reference TRBV25-1 and TRBJ2-6, is EADIYQTPRYLVIGTGKKITLECSQTMGHDKMYWYQQDPGMELHLIHYSYGVNSTEKGDLSSESTVSRIRTEHFPLTLESARPSHTSQYLCASSPSRSSGANVLTFGAGSRLTVL.

As regards this clonotype: Lacking the conserved final phenylalanine or tryptophan, this CDR3 likely reflects a read error. The DNA is omitted, as the CDR3 cannot be located on it reliably, and the CDR3 follows TCRdb's listing. The V call is TRBV21-1, the J call TRBJ2-7; TRBD2, the D gene given by the table, was not confirmed from the DNA. TRBV21-1 is an annotated pseudogene. The CDR3 length is 11 residues, termini included. The chain's CDR3 is CASSTASGEQL.